A single sample is the source of the 17 T cell receptor beta chains below, sequenced in a study of shared clonotypes between healthy human individuals (TCRdb year 2020). Preparation of the library involved the immunoSEQ multiplex PCR assay. As stored in TCRdb, this immuneACCESS dataset retains in-frame rearrangements with V and J assigned. A fraction of the clones does not appear; measured against another copy, unresolved V genes explain less than half of the discrepancy, and the remainder lacks a known reason. The sample data list approximately 720,000 clones, and about two thirds of these were observed just once. About 2% of the sample belongs to the ten largest clones. Input material: memory CD4+ T cells sorted from blood. Read against the paper, the sample's cell subset or site label means: CD45RA-negative fraction. The receptors were gathered from a woman aged 25 to 39 in good health.

This clone was detected a few times. The gene calls are TRBV2 and TRBJ1-1; D remains unclear. The V gene lost 4 bases and the J gene lost 5 bases, with 14 bases spanning the gap. The CDR3 runs to 14 residues. The germline V gene encodes CDR1 SNHLY and CDR2 FYNNEI. CDR3 in DNA: TGTGCCAGCAGTGGGGCAGGATCGAGGACTGAAGCTTTCTTT. Translated: CASSGAGSRTEAFF.

A note on this clone: This CDR3 is also generated by other DNA sequences in the sample. The J gene is TRBJ2-1, the V gene TRBV4-1, with 8 bases aligning to TRBD2. J gave up 5 bases and V 2 bases, and 5 bases lay outside the gene matches. CDR1 MGHRA and CDR2 YSYEKL come from the germline V gene. The CDR3 has 15 amino acids. The CDR3 DNA sequence: TGCGCCAGCAGCCAACCCGGGACTAGGAACAATGAGCAGTTCTTC. Amino acid sequence: CASSQPGTRNNEQFF.

This chain joins TRBV27 and TRBJ2-7; 10 nucleotides agree with TRBD1. This CDR3 has 14 residues. Germline-derived CDR1 and CDR2 are MNHEY and SMNVEV (reference sequence). J was trimmed by 7 bases and V by 7 bases; bases with no gene match: 10. The CDR3 protein is CASNLRQGADEQYF. The CDR3 DNA sequence: TGTGCCAGCAACCTACGACAGGGGGCGGATGAGCAGTACTTC.

This clone occurred a few times. The chain carries TRBV5-1 and TRBJ2-1, with TRBD2 matching over 8 bases. This CDR3 has 15 residues. Unmatched junction bases numbered 7, after V lost 6 bases and J lost 2 bases. CDR1 and CDR2 (germline): SGHRS, YFSETQ. This CDR3 is CASIPTSGAYNEQFF. The CDR3, as DNA: TGCGCCAGCATCCCCACTAGCGGTGCCTACAATGAGCAGTTCTTC.

The J gene is TRBJ2-1, the V gene TRBV5-6; a weak D match, TRBD2 (6 bases). Per the germline V gene, CDR1 is SGHDT and CDR2 is YYEEEE. Trimming left V 4 bases short and J 3 bases short, with 8 bases between. The CDR3 covers 13 residues. The CDR3: CASSRAGYNEQFF. The CDR3 nucleotides are TGTGCCAGCAGCCGAGCGGGCTACAATGAGCAGTTCTTC.

V and J are TRBV9 and TRBJ1-2; the D is unclear. The CDR3 consists of 15 residues. Germline CDR1 and CDR2: SGDLS and YYNGEE. V lost 3 bases and J 0 bases, leaving 12 bases between the germline ends. The CDR3 loop is CASSAQQSPNYGYTF. The CDR3 nucleotides are TGTGCCAGCAGCGCCCAACAGTCCCCTAACTATGGCTACACCTTC.

V and J are TRBV2 and TRBJ1-5; D remains ambiguous. This CDR3 comprises 14 residues. Germline assignment: CDR1 SNHLY and CDR2 FYNNEI. The V end was cut by 4 bases, the J end by 3 bases, with 10 bases between. The CDR3 coding sequence is TGTGCCAGCAGTGGAGGACGGCTCAATCAGCCCCAGCATTTT. It is translated as CASSGGRLNQPQHF.

This chain links TRBV4-1 with TRBJ2-3; the match to TRBD2 covers 9 bases. Germline-derived CDR1 and CDR2 are MGHRA and YSYEKL. V lost 4 bases and J lost 1; bases outside the gene matches: 12. This CDR3 comprises 18 residues. The CDR3 region is CASSLFRGRTSGTDTQYF. As DNA, the CDR3 is TGCGCCAGCAGCCTCTTCCGGGGAAGGACTAGCGGCACAGATACGCAGTATTTT.

The chain carries TRBV29-1 and TRBJ1-2, with D possibly matching TRBD1 (5 bases). This CDR3 has 14 residues. From germline, CDR1 is SQVTM and CDR2 ANQGSEA. V gave up 3 bases and J gave up 3 bases, with 14 bases separating them. This CDR3 is CSVDSRDWDYGYTF. The CDR3 nucleotides read TGCAGCGTTGATTCTAGGGACTGGGACTATGGCTACACCTTC.

The sample holds a few counts of this clone. The rearrangement uses TRBV25-1 and TRBJ2-7; 7 bases agree with TRBD1. This CDR3 comprises 14 residues. Trimming took 8 bases from V and 1 from J; bases not matched to a gene: 8. Germline V lookup: CDR1 MGHDK, CDR2 SYGVNS. Here the CDR3 DNA reads TGTGCCAGCGCTCGCTTGGGACAGTCCTACGAGCAGTACTTC. Its protein product is CASARLGQSYEQYF.

The chain couples TRBV2 to TRBJ2-2; the match to TRBD2 covers 7 bases. Looked up from germline, CDR1 is SNHLY and CDR2 is FYNNEI. The CDR3 is 15 amino acids. Trimming removed 6 bases from V and 1 base from J; junction bases left unmatched: 5. The CDR3 region has the DNA TGTGCCAGCAGGAGGGAGCGGGGGAACACCGGGGAGCTGTTTTTT. It specifies CASRRERGNTGELFF. Using reference TRBV2 and TRBJ2-2 for the parts outside the CDR3, the full variable domain is EPEVTQTPSHQVTQMGQEVILRCVPISNHLYFYWYRQILGQKVEFLVSFYNNEISEKSEIFDDQFSVERPDGSNFTLKIRSTKLEDSAMYFCASRRERGNTGELFFGEGSRLTVL.

The chain employs TRBV2 and TRBJ2-7; TRBD2 aligns across 9 bases. Germline V lookup: CDR1 SNHLY, CDR2 FYNNEI. This CDR3 spans 14 amino acids. J gave up 8 bases and V 6 bases, and 11 bases lay outside the gene matches. In nucleotides, the CDR3 is TGTGCCAGCAGCCCCCAGGCTAGCGGGACGAAGCAGTACTTC. Its translation is CASSPQASGTKQYF.

This clone was counted a few times. J is TRBJ2-1 and V is TRBV10-3; D might be TRBD2 (6 bases). CDR1 and CDR2 (germline): ENHRY, SYGVKD. V was clipped by 4 bases and J by 5 bases, with 9 bases between them. This CDR3 has 13 amino acids. CDR3 in DNA: TGTGCCATCAGTGGGACTACTGACAATGAGCAGTTCTTC. Its protein product is CAISGTTDNEQFF.

J is TRBJ2-3 and V is TRBV7-2, with TRBD1 matching over 11 bases. Germline V gene data show CDR1 as SGHTA and CDR2 as FQGNSA. J was trimmed by 3 bases and V by 5 bases; bases with no gene match: 7. The CDR3 sequence is 16 residues long. The DNA of the CDR3 is TGTGCCAGCAGCCGCCGGACAGGGGGCACAACAGATACGCAGTATTTT. This encodes CASSRRTGGTTDTQYF.

J is TRBJ1-1 and V is TRBV19; possible D gene TRBD1, 5 bases. Germline loops: CDR1 LNHDA, CDR2 SQIVND (reference sequence). The V gene lost 6 bases and the J gene lost 1 base, with 12 bases spanning the gap. This CDR3 is built from 14 residues. DNA for the CDR3: TGTGCCAGTAGAAAAGGACAACAGAACACTGAAGCTTTCTTT. Translation gives CASRKGQQNTEAFF.

The V gene is TRBV6-4, the J gene TRBJ2-1; the D is unclear. The CDR3 is made up of 11 amino acids. Germline V gene sequence: CDR1 MRHNA, CDR2 SNTAGT. Trimming pared 8 bases from V and 3 bases from J, leaving 5 bases between. The CDR3 DNA sequence: TGTGCCAGCGGGAACTACAATGAGCAGTTCTTC. Its translation: CASGNYNEQFF.

The chain combines TRBV30 with TRBJ1-1, with D perhaps TRBD1 (5 bases). Between the trimmed V and J ends, which lost 0 bases and 3 bases, there was a span of 20 bases. The CDR3 is made up of 17 amino acids. Germline CDR1 GTSNPN, CDR2 SVGIG (reference sequence). The CDR3 spells CAWSVEAGSRGDTEAFF. The CDR3, as DNA: TGTGCCTGGAGTGTAGAGGCTGGCTCCCGGGGGGACACTGAAGCTTTCTTT.